A single sample gave rise to the 19 T cell receptor beta chains below, sequenced in a study of regulatory T cells in long-lasting Graves disease. The sample's time point: persistent/refractory GD, antithyroid drugs over 5 years with positive TRAb. There was RNA extracted from PBMCs, and the TCR library was made from it. Relying on iRepertoire HTBI primers and Arm-PCR of CDR3 regions, the team built TCR beta libraries. A single record per CDR3 protein comes from TCRdb applying MiXCR to the multiplex PCR reads. This sample has around 450,000 distinct CDR3 sequences, with around a fifth found just once. The material sequenced was peripheral blood mononuclear cells (PBMCs), taken when the disease was refractory, from a patient treated with antithyroid drugs. Receptors were obtained from a female donor with Graves disease.

In regard to this clonotype: Mismatch with germline at one junction end may stem from a read error. V gene TRBV7-2 combines with J gene TRBJ2-5, with D unclear. The CDR3 has 16 amino acids. CDR1 and CDR2 from the germline V gene are SGHTA and FQGNSA. The CDR3 protein is CASGLYRRYKHEAQYF. The CDR3 DNA sequence: TGTGCCAGCGGCTTATATCGACGGTACAAACACGAGGCCCAGTACTTC.

The gene calls are TRBV28 and TRBJ1-5; weak D call: TRBD1 (6 bases). The germline gives CDR1 MDHEN, CDR2 SYDVKM. The CDR3 totals 15 residues. V shed 6 bases and J shed 6 bases, with 18 bases lying between them. CDR3 in DNA: TGTGCCAGCAGCGGGGACATCAGCCTTGGTCAGCCCCAGCATTTT. Its translation is CASSGDISLGQPQHF.

This chain uses TRBV19 with TRBJ2-7, with TRBD2 matching over 7 bases. Germline CDR1 LNHDA, CDR2 SQIVND (reference sequence). V lost 11 bases to trimming and J lost 3 bases; unmatched junction nucleotides: 10. The CDR3 contains 13 residues. The CDR3 DNA is TGTGCCGGCACCGGGACTACCCACTACGAGCAGTACTTC. Protein: CAGTGTTHYEQYF.

The J gene is TRBJ1-3, the V gene TRBV12-3 or TRBV12-4, with D tentatively TRBD1 (5 bases). Deletions cut 6 bases from V and 3 bases from J, with 12 bases between. The CDR3 has 14 residues. The DNA of the CDR3 is TGTGCCAGCAGCAAGGGGTGGAGTGGAAACACCATATATTTT. Its translation is CASSKGWSGNTIYF.

This clonotype was seen at least ten times. V is TRBV28 and J is TRBJ1-2; TRBD1 agrees at 7 bases. Losses at the gene ends were 3 bases for V and 2 bases for J; bases not matched to a gene: 3. The CDR3 is 14 residues long. Per germline, CDR1 MDHEN and CDR2 SYDVKM. CDR3 sequence: CASSLGQNNYGYTF. DNA for the CDR3: TGTGCCAGCAGTTTGGGACAGAACAACTATGGCTACACCTTC.

This clonotype was recorded at least ten times. The rearrangement joins TRBV28 to TRBJ2-7; D might be TRBD1 or TRBD2, each matching 5 bases. The CDR3 is 15 residues long. V gave up 2 bases and J gave up 3 bases, with 14 bases separating them. Per germline, CDR1 MDHEN and CDR2 SYDVKM. The CDR3 sequence: CASSLGATGGYEQYF. The CDR3 DNA is TGTGCCAGCAGTTTAGGGGCTACTGGGGGCTACGAGCAGTACTTC.

This chain links TRBV6-5 with TRBJ2-7; D may be TRBD1 or TRBD2 (5 bases each). Trimming removed 0 bases from V and 7 bases from J, with 19 bases in between. Germline assignment: CDR1 MNHEY and CDR2 SVGAGI. This CDR3 contains 16 residues. The CDR3 coding sequence is TGTGCCAGCAGTTACTCTCCCGGGACCCCGGTCCGTGAGCAGTACTTC. Protein: CASSYSPGTPVREQYF.

This clonotype was counted only a few times. The genes are TRBV27 and TRBJ2-3; TRBD1 aligns across 7 bases. CDR1 is MNHEY and CDR2 is SMNVEV in the germline V gene (reference sequence). The J segment lost 2 bases and the V segment lost 0 bases, leaving 2 bases of the junction unmatched. The CDR3 is made up of 15 amino acids. The CDR3 loop reads CASSLSGQPTDTQYF. The CDR3 bases are TGTGCCAGCAGTTTATCGGGACAGCCCACAGATACGCAGTATTTT.

The sample holds a few counts of this clonotype. The rearrangement links TRBV29-1 to TRBJ1-1; D remains unclear. From germline, CDR1 is SQVTM and CDR2 ANQGSEA. V lost 5 bases, J lost 1 base, and 11 bases lay in between. The length of the CDR3 is 13 residues. The CDR3: CSVSAQPNTEAFF. In DNA form, the CDR3 reads TGCAGCGTTTCGGCGCAGCCGAACACTGAAGCTTTCTTT.

This clonotype was observed at least ten times. The chain combines TRBV6-2 or TRBV6-3 with TRBJ1-1, with 7 bases matching TRBD1. Germline V gene sequence: CDR1 MNHEY, CDR2 SVGEGT. This CDR3 is 17 amino acids long. Trimming removed 6 bases from V and 4 bases from J; junction bases left unmatched: 17. As DNA, the CDR3 is TGTGCCAGCAGGCCGATCTCAGGGGGGGTGTTCGGCACTGAAGCTTTCTTT. This codes for CASRPISGGVFGTEAFF.

This clonotype was recorded many times. The chain recombines TRBV28 with TRBJ2-2; 7 positions match TRBD2. This CDR3 spans 14 amino acids. In germline, CDR1 is MDHEN, CDR2 SYDVKM. The DNA of the CDR3 is TGTGCGGGAGGGGAGCGGGGTAACACCGGGGAGCTGTTTTTT. As protein: CAGGERGNTGELFF.

Ten or more counts support this clonotype. The rearrangement joins TRBV6-2 or TRBV6-3 to TRBJ1-1; no clear D. CDR3 length: 13 residues. Germline values: CDR1 MNHEY, CDR2 SVGEGT. V gave up 0 bases and J gave up 3 bases, with 5 bases separating them. The CDR3 sequence: CASSYSEHTEAFF. DNA of the CDR3: TGTGCCAGCAGTTACTCGGAGCACACTGAAGCTTTCTTT.

The chain links TRBV11-2 to TRBJ2-5; 7 bases align to TRBD1. Germline V CDR1 and CDR2: SGHAT, FQNNGV. The CDR3 is 15 residues long. V was pared by 4 bases and J by 5 bases, with 10 bases of the junction left unmatched. The CDR3 sequence is CASSWDSNPSETQYF. Written as DNA, the CDR3 is TGTGCCAGCAGCTGGGACAGCAATCCTTCCGAGACCCAGTACTTC.

This clonotype was counted a few times. The gene calls are TRBV13 and TRBJ2-7, with 10 bases identical to TRBD1. The CDR3 is 14 residues long. The J segment lost 1 base and the V segment lost 6 bases, leaving 3 bases of the junction unmatched. Germline CDR1 reads PRHDT; CDR2 reads FYEKMQ (reference sequence). CDR3 coding DNA: TGTGCCAGCAGGGGACAGGGGAAGTCCTACGAGCAGTACTTC. It specifies CASRGQGKSYEQYF.

As regards this clonotype: This may stem from a read error, because a much larger clone lies one nucleotide away. The chain uses TRBV27 and TRBJ2-7; D is unresolved. Looked up from germline, CDR1 is MNHEY and CDR2 is SMNVEV (reference sequence). The CDR3 loop spans 13 amino acids. CDR3 protein: CASSLNMNYGQYF. CDR3 DNA: TGTGCCAGCAGTTTAAACATGAACTACGGGCAGTACTTC.

This clonotype was seen ten or more times. J is TRBJ2-7 and V is TRBV28, with D perhaps matching TRBD2 (7 bases). Germline CDR1 MDHEN, CDR2 SYDVKM. Trimming shortened V by 5 bases and J by 6 bases, and 14 bases separated the two germline ends. This CDR3 is built from 13 residues. The CDR3 loop is CASSVGGGSEQYF. The CDR3 bases are TGTGCCAGCAGTGTGGGGGGGGGCTCCGAGCAGTACTTC.

The chain uses TRBV27 and TRBJ2-7; D may correspond to TRBD1 or TRBD2 (5 bases each). Germline CDR1 MNHEY, CDR2 SMNVEV (reference sequence). Trimming shortened V by 4 bases and J by 3 bases, and 10 bases separated the two germline ends. The CDR3 consists of 13 residues. The CDR3 DNA is TGTGCCAGCAGTTATCCAGGGAGCTACGAGCAGTACTTC. Protein product: CASSYPGSYEQYF.

This clonotype was picked up many times. J is TRBJ2-5 and V is TRBV20-1; possible D gene TRBD1, 5 bases. V lost 6 bases, J lost 2 bases, and 10 bases lay in between. Per germline, CDR1 DFQATT and CDR2 SNEGSKA (reference sequence). The length of the CDR3 is 12 residues. In DNA form, the CDR3 reads TGCAGTGCCAGCCCAGGGCAAGAGACCCAGTACTTC. It is translated as CSASPGQETQYF.

This clonotype showed up just a few times. The V call is TRBV12-3 or TRBV12-4, the J call TRBJ1-1, with TRBD1 matching 7 bases. The CDR3 has 14 amino acids. V was pared by 6 bases and J by 4 bases, with 8 bases of the junction left unmatched. The CDR3 here is CASSQQGRLTEAFF. CDR3 bases: TGTGCCAGCAGCCAACAGGGGCGACTCACTGAAGCTTTCTTT.